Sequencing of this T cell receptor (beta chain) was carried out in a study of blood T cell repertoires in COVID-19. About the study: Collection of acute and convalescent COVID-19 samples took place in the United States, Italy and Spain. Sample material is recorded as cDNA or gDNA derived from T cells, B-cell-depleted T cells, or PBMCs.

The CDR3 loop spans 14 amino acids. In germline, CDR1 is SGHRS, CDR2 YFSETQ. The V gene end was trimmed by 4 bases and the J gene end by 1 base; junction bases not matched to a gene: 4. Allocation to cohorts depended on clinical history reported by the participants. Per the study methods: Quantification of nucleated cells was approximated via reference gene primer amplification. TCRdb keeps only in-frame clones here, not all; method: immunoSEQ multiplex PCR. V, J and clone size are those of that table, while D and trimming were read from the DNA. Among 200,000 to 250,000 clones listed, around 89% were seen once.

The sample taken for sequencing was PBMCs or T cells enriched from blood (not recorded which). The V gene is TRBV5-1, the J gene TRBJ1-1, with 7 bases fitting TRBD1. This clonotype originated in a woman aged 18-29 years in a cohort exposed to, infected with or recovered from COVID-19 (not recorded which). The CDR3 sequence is CASSSDRENTEAFF. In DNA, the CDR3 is TGCGCCAGCAGCAGTGACAGGGAGAACACTGAAGCTTTCTTT.